This entry concerns a single T cell receptor beta chain. The data were taken from a study of T-cell reconstitution after alpha-beta-depleted transplantation in children. Library preparation (for TCRbeta) was performed with unique molecular identifiers. TCRdb reprocessed the PCR reads via MiXCR and lists one record per CDR3 protein. The repertoire holds around 200,000 distinct CDR3 sequences, with 17% as singletons. V lost 2 bases and J lost 4, with 12 bases in between. The CDR3 has 15 residues. Source: PBMCs, mostly from graft donor cells, taken 360 days after TCRalphabeta/CD19-depleted stem cell transplant. This sequence joins TRBV12-3 or TRBV12-4 and TRBJ1-5; tentatively, D is TRBD1 (6 bases). This clonotype originated in a male patient under 10 years old who had a stem cell transplant for acute lymphoblastic leukemia, so the T cells may come from the graft donor. In DNA, the CDR3 is TGTGCCAGCAGTTTAACCGGGGGCGCAAATCAGCCCCAGCATTTT. Its protein product is CASSLTGGANQPQHF.